This T cell receptor (beta chain) was identified during a study of T cells in localized non-small cell lung cancer. Study observations and caveats: Uninvolved adjacent lung showed the highest T cell clonality, exceeding tumor. Longer overall survival accompanied higher blood T cell density.

Of note for this clone: Its antigen is currently unknown.

Germline V gives CDR1 MDHEN, CDR2 SYDVKM. The V end was cut by 4 bases, the J end by 5 bases, with 17 bases between. The length of the CDR3 is 15 residues. The table came from immunoSEQ multiplex PCR; TCRdb's copy has only in-frame clones and leaves some out. The sample contains tens of thousands of clones, 90% of which appear only once. The chain links TRBV28 to TRBJ1-2; perhaps TRBD1 as D (5 bases). The TCR sequence derives from a woman aged 40-70 years with stage I lung adenocarcinoma. The source material was peripheral blood, sampled before any cancer treatment. CDR3 coding DNA: TGTGCCAGCAGTTCCACCGGGACCTATTTTTATGGCTACACCTTC. Protein product: CASSSTGTYFYGYTF.